The sequence of this TCR beta chain was determined in a study of T cell changes during pregnancy in multiple sclerosis. Assay: immunoSEQ multiplex PCR; the TCRdb copy retains only in-frame clones and omits some. The sample contains tens of thousands of clones, 75% to 90% of which appear only once. Germline V gene lookup returns CDR1 LNHDA and CDR2 SQIVND (reference sequence). The CDR3 contains 15 residues. The V gene lost 5 bases and the J gene lost 1 base, with 14 bases spanning the gap. The sequencing here drew on peripheral blood, taken after pregnancy. The chain carries TRBV19 and TRBJ1-1, with D perhaps matching TRBD1 (5 bases). The clonotype was recovered from a female donor in good health, enrolled as a control in a pregnancy study. The CDR3 loop reads CASSYTGSGNTEAFF. In DNA form, the CDR3 reads TGTGCCAGTAGTTATACAGGTTCTGGGAACACTGAAGCTTTCTTT.